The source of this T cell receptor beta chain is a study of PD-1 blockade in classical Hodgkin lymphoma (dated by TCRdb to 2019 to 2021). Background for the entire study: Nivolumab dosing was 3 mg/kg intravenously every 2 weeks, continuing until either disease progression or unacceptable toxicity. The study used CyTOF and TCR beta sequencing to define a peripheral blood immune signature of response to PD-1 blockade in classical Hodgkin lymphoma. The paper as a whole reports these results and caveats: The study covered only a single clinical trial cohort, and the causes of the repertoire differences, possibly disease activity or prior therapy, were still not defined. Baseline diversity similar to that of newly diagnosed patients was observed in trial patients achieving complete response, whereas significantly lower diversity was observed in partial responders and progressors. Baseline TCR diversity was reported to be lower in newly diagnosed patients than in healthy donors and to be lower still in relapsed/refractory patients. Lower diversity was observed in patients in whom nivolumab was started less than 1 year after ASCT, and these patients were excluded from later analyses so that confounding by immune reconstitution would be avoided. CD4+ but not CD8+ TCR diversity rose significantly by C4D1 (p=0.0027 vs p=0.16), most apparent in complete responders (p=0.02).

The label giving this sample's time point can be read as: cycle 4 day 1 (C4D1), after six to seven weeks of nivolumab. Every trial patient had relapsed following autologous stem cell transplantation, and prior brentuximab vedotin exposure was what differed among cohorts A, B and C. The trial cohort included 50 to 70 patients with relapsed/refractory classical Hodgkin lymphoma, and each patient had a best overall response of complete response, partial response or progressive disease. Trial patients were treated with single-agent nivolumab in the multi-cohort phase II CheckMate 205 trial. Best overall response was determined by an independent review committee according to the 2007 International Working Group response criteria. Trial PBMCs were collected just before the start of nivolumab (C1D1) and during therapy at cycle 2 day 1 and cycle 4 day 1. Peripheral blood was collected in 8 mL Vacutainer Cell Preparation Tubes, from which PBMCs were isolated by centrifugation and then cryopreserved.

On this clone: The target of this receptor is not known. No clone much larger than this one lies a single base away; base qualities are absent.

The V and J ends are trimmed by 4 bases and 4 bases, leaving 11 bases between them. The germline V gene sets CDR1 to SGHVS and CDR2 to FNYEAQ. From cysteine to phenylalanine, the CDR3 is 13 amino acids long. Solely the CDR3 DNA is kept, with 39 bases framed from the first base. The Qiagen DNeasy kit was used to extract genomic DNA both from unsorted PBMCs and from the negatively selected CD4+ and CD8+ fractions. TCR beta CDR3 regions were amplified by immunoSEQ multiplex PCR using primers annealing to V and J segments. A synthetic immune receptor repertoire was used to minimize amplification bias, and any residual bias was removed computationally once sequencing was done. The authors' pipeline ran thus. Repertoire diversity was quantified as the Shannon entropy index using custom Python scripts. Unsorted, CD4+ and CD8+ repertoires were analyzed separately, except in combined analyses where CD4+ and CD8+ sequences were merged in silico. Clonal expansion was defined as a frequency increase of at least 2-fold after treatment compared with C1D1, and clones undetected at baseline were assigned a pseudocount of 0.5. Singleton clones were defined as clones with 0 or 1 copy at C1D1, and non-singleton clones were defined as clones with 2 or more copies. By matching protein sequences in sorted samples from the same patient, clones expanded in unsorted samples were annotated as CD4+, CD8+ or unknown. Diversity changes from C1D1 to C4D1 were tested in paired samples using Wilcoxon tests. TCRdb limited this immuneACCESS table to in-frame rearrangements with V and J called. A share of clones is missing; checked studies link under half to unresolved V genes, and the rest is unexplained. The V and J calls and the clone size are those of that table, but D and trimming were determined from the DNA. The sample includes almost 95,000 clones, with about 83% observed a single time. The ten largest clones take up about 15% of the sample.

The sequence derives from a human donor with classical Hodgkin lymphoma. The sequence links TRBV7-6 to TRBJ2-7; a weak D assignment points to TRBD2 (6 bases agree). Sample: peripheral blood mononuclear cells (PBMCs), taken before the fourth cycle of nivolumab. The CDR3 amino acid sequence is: CASSWGEMYEQYF. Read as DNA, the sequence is TGTGCCAGCAGCTGGGGGGAGATGTACGAGCAGTACTTC.